This T cell receptor (beta chain) was found in a study of chemoradiotherapy in HPV16-positive cancers. General observations from the study: HPV-responsive T-cell expansion during chemoradiotherapy was linked to improved recurrence-free survival in HPV16-positive patients.

The CDR3 is made up of 14 amino acids. Trimming at V came to 3 bases and at J to 5 bases, leaving 7 bases not matched to a gene. Per the germline V gene, CDR1 is GTSNPN and CDR2 is SVGIG (reference sequence). Sequenced by immunoSEQ multiplex PCR; TCRdb stores in-frame clones only, minus some. The table lists about 15,000 clones, 70% to 90% of them singletons. Note on this clone: Its cognate antigen is unknown.

The chain recombines TRBV30 with TRBJ1-1; 9 bases are shared with TRBD1. The sequences come from blood, collected from a patient who underwent chemoradiotherapy. This TCR came from a human donor with HPV-associated anogenital cancer. CDR3 protein: CAWRGQGRGTEAFF. CDR3 coding DNA: TGTGCCTGGAGGGGACAGGGTCGGGGGACTGAAGCTTTCTTT.